This is a list of T cell receptor beta chains from one sample in a study of blood T cell repertoires in COVID-19. TCRdb keeps only in-frame clones here, not all; method: immunoSEQ multiplex PCR. Seen here are 100,000 or so clones, 75% to 90% observed once, and the top ten hold 19%. Source material: peripheral blood. Receptors originate from a human donor with acute or convalescent COVID-19. The donor label of this sample is uncertain. Each CDR3 is given with its conserved first and last residue. A D gene is named only where the DNA matches it firmly. For some rows the clone size is stated as once, few or many, or as a class when expanded; others skip it.

abundance: .; j_gene: TRBJ1-2; v_gene: TRBV28; d_gene: .; CDR3aa: CASSLQAGRGYTF; CDR3nt: TGTGCCAGCAGTTTACAGGCCGGTCGAGGCTACACCTTC
abundance: .; j_gene: TRBJ1-6; v_gene: TRBV5-1; d_gene: TRBD1; CDR3aa: CASSFGTGVSPLHF; CDR3nt: TGCGCCAGCAGCTTCGGGACAGGGGTTTCACCCCTCCACTTT
abundance: .; j_gene: TRBJ2-2; v_gene: TRBV7-2; d_gene: .; CDR3aa: CASSLAGRNTGELFF; CDR3nt: TGTGCCAGCAGCTTAGCCGGGAGGAACACCGGGGAGCTGTTTTTT
abundance: .; j_gene: TRBJ1-4; v_gene: TRBV5-3; d_gene: .; CDR3aa: CARSHQGYKLFF; CDR3nt: TGTGCCAGAAGCCATCAGGGGTATAAACTGTTTTTT
abundance: .; j_gene: TRBJ2-1; v_gene: TRBV7-8; d_gene: TRBD2; CDR3aa: CASSLMAGLQFF; CDR3nt: TGTGCCAGCAGTCTAATGGCGGGACTACAGTTCTTC
abundance: .; j_gene: TRBJ2-5; v_gene: TRBV6-6; d_gene: TRBD1; CDR3aa: CASSIAGQDQETQYF; CDR3nt: TGTGCCAGCAGCATCGCGGGACAGGACCAAGAGACCCAGTACTTC
abundance: few; j_gene: TRBJ2-7; v_gene: TRBV18; d_gene: .; CDR3aa: CASSDVNGAYEQYF; CDR3nt: TGTGCCAGCTCAGACGTAAACGGAGCCTACGAGCAGTACTTC
abundance: .; j_gene: TRBJ1-2; v_gene: TRBV2; d_gene: .; CDR3aa: CASSEDGGSYGYTF; CDR3nt: TGTGCCAGCAGTGAAGATGGGGGCTCCTATGGCTACACCTTC
abundance: .; j_gene: TRBJ2-1; v_gene: TRBV5-8; d_gene: TRBD2; CDR3aa: CASNLGGGNEQFF; CDR3nt: TGTGCCAGCAATCTCGGGGGGGGCAATGAGCAGTTCTTC
abundance: .; j_gene: TRBJ1-5; v_gene: TRBV7-2; d_gene: TRBD1; CDR3aa: CASSFTGAMGNQPQHF; CDR3nt: TGTGCCAGCAGCTTTACAGGGGCTATGGGGAATCAGCCCCAGCATTTT
abundance: .; j_gene: TRBJ2-1; v_gene: TRBV10-3; d_gene: TRBD1; CDR3aa: CAISVSAGQGNYNEQFF; CDR3nt: TGTGCCATCAGTGTGTCGGCGGGACAGGGGAACTACAATGAGCAGTTCTTC
abundance: .; j_gene: TRBJ2-1; v_gene: TRBV6-4; d_gene: .; CDR3aa: CASSEARVYNEQFF; CDR3nt: TGTGCCAGCAGTGAAGCGAGGGTTTACAATGAGCAGTTCTTC
abundance: .; j_gene: TRBJ2-2; v_gene: TRBV7-2; d_gene: TRBD1; CDR3aa: CASSPKTGGSGELFF; CDR3nt: TGTGCCAGCAGTCCAAAGACAGGGGGCTCCGGGGAGCTGTTTTTT
abundance: .; j_gene: TRBJ1-1; v_gene: TRBV18; d_gene: .; CDR3aa: CASSTDTGLNTEAFF; CDR3nt: TGTGCCAGCTCAACTGATACAGGGTTGAACACTGAAGCTTTCTTT
abundance: .; j_gene: TRBJ1-1; v_gene: TRBV5-5; d_gene: .; CDR3aa: CASSVYRLNTEAFF; CDR3nt: TGTGCCAGCAGCGTGTACAGGCTGAACACTGAAGCTTTCTTT
abundance: .; j_gene: TRBJ1-2; v_gene: TRBV15; d_gene: .; CDR3aa: CATSRDGTQDFGYTF; CDR3nt: TGTGCCACCAGCAGAGATGGGACACAGGACTTTGGCTACACCTTC
abundance: .; j_gene: TRBJ2-7; v_gene: TRBV6-5; d_gene: .; CDR3aa: CASSYLRTRYEQYF; CDR3nt: TGTGCCAGCAGTTACTTGCGTACGCGCTACGAGCAGTACTTC
abundance: once; j_gene: TRBJ1-1; v_gene: TRBV19; d_gene: .; CDR3aa: CASTIWGRGTEAFF; CDR3nt: TGTGCCAGTACCATATGGGGGCGAGGTACTGAAGCTTTCTTT
abundance: .; j_gene: TRBJ1-5; v_gene: TRBV7-2; d_gene: .; CDR3aa: CASSLDRGNQPQHF; CDR3nt: TGTGCCAGCAGCTTAGATCGGGGGAATCAGCCCCAGCATTTT
abundance: .; j_gene: TRBJ1-1; v_gene: TRBV5-6; d_gene: .; CDR3aa: CASSFFGSGGGTEAFF; CDR3nt: TGTGCCAGCAGCTTCTTCGGGTCTGGCGGGGGCACTGAAGCTTTCTTT
abundance: .; j_gene: TRBJ1-2; v_gene: TRBV30; d_gene: .; CDR3aa: CAWSDSGDPRYGYTF; CDR3nt: TGTGCCTGGAGTGATTCGGGGGACCCCCGCTATGGCTACACCTTC
abundance: .; j_gene: TRBJ2-1; v_gene: TRBV4-3; d_gene: .; CDR3aa: CASSQGQGTYNEQFF; CDR3nt: TGCGCCAGCAGCCAAGGGCAGGGGACCTACAATGAGCAGTTCTTC
abundance: .; j_gene: TRBJ1-1; v_gene: TRBV7-6; d_gene: TRBD1; CDR3aa: CASSFKAGQVNTEAFF; CDR3nt: TGTGCCAGCAGCTTCAAGGCCGGACAGGTGAACACTGAAGCTTTCTTT
abundance: few; j_gene: TRBJ2-5; v_gene: TRBV19; d_gene: .; CDR3aa: CASSMERDQETQYF; CDR3nt: TGTGCCAGTAGTATGGAGCGAGACCAAGAGACCCAGTACTTC
abundance: .; j_gene: TRBJ2-2; v_gene: TRBV11-2; d_gene: .; CDR3aa: CASSTRVGGELFF; CDR3nt: TGTGCCAGCAGCACTAGGGTTGGCGGGGAGCTGTTTTTT
abundance: .; j_gene: TRBJ1-1; v_gene: TRBV2; d_gene: TRBD1; CDR3aa: CASSRQGNTEAFF; CDR3nt: TGTGCCAGCAGCAGACAGGGGAACACTGAAGCTTTCTTT
abundance: .; j_gene: TRBJ1-1; v_gene: TRBV2; d_gene: TRBD1; CDR3aa: CASRRTGLRATEAFF; CDR3nt: TGTGCCAGCAGACGGACAGGGCTGAGGGCCACTGAAGCTTTCTTT
abundance: .; j_gene: TRBJ2-1; v_gene: TRBV9; d_gene: .; CDR3aa: CASSSYPSSYNEQFF; CDR3nt: TGTGCCAGCAGCTCTTACCCTAGCTCCTACAATGAGCAGTTCTTC
abundance: .; j_gene: TRBJ1-1; v_gene: TRBV18; d_gene: TRBD1; CDR3aa: CASSLDRDNTEAFF; CDR3nt: TGTGCCAGCTCACTCGACAGGGATAACACTGAAGCTTTCTTT
abundance: .; j_gene: TRBJ2-5; v_gene: TRBV3-1/TRBV3-2; d_gene: TRBD2; CDR3aa: CASSQDHLFAGGPVETQYF; CDR3nt: TGTGCCAGCAGCCAAGATCACCTCTTCGCGGGAGGGCCGGTGGAGACCCAGTACTTC
abundance: .; j_gene: TRBJ1-2; v_gene: TRBV9; d_gene: .; CDR3aa: CASSQSGGAGRGGYTF; CDR3nt: TGTGCCAGCAGCCAAAGTGGGGGGGCTGGGCGTGGAGGCTACACCTTC
abundance: few; j_gene: TRBJ1-2; v_gene: TRBV23-1; d_gene: .; CDR3aa: CASRYRALPYGYTF; CDR3nt: TGCGCCAGCAGATACAGGGCCCTCCCCTATGGCTACACCTTC
abundance: few; j_gene: TRBJ1-2; v_gene: TRBV18; d_gene: TRBD1; CDR3aa: CASSPTDRDYGYTF; CDR3nt: TGTGCCAGCTCCCCGACGGACAGGGATTATGGCTACACCTTC
abundance: .; j_gene: TRBJ2-7; v_gene: TRBV12-3/TRBV12-4; d_gene: .; CDR3aa: CASSRDSLDEQYF; CDR3nt: TGTGCCAGCAGTCGGGACTCCTTAGATGAGCAGTACTTC
abundance: .; j_gene: TRBJ2-7; v_gene: TRBV5-5; d_gene: .; CDR3aa: CASSLGQGTSYEQYF; CDR3nt: TGTGCCAGCAGCTTGGGGCAGGGCACCAGCTACGAGCAGTACTTC
abundance: .; j_gene: TRBJ1-5; v_gene: TRBV6-2/TRBV6-3; d_gene: .; CDR3aa: CASSYSWGLGQPQHF; CDR3nt: TGTGCCAGCAGTTACTCTTGGGGGCTAGGGCAGCCCCAGCATTTT
abundance: .; j_gene: TRBJ2-3; v_gene: TRBV2; d_gene: .; CDR3aa: CASSEVVTQYF; CDR3nt: TGTGCCAGCAGCGAGGTAGTTACGCAGTATTTT
abundance: once; j_gene: TRBJ2-7; v_gene: TRBV25-1; d_gene: TRBD1; CDR3aa: CARKDRDLYEQYF; CDR3nt: TGTGCCAGAAAAGACAGGGATCTCTACGAGCAGTACTTC
abundance: few; j_gene: TRBJ2-7; v_gene: TRBV5-1; d_gene: TRBD2; CDR3aa: CASSPLGLAGFDEQYF; CDR3nt: TGCGCCAGCAGCCCCCTTGGACTAGCGGGATTCGACGAGCAGTACTTC
abundance: .; j_gene: TRBJ2-5; v_gene: TRBV9; d_gene: TRBD2; CDR3aa: CASSVGASGGAEETQYF; CDR3nt: TGTGCCAGCAGCGTAGGTGCTAGCGGGGGGGCCGAGGAGACCCAGTACTTC
abundance: .; j_gene: TRBJ1-2; v_gene: TRBV6-5; d_gene: .; CDR3aa: CASSYSSGLANGYTF; CDR3nt: TGTGCCAGCAGTTACTCGAGTGGGCTTGCAAATGGCTACACCTTC
abundance: .; j_gene: TRBJ2-5; v_gene: TRBV5-1; d_gene: .; CDR3aa: CASSPGQNRGAQYF; CDR3nt: TGCGCCAGCAGCCCCGGACAGAATCGGGGCGCCCAGTACTTC
abundance: .; j_gene: TRBJ2-3; v_gene: TRBV7-2; d_gene: TRBD2; CDR3aa: CASSSVGLAGVADTQYF; CDR3nt: TGTGCCAGCAGCTCAGTTGGACTAGCGGGAGTCGCAGATACGCAGTATTTT